This TCR delta chain originates from a study of gamma-delta T cells after stem cell transplantation. Remarks on this clone: This likely traces to a read error, being one base from a far larger clone.

TCRdb processed the RT-PCR reads again with the CATT caller. This sample has some 600 delta-chain clones; approximately 44% occur once, and the top ten carry roughly 70%. The CDR3 extends over 25 amino acids. CDR1 is GEAIGNYY and CDR2 is EKD in the germline V gene. The rearrangement uses TRDV2 and TRDJ3; 7 bases line up with TRDD3. The sequenced sample was gamma-delta T cells. The source is a human donor. It is not recorded whose cells these are; they may come from a transplant donor. CDR3 sequence reads: CACDTVSGWGTPLRLSSWNTRQMFF. The CDR3, as DNA: TGTGCCTGTGACACCGTGAGTGGATGGGGGACCCCGCTTCGTTTATCGTCCTGGAACACCCGACAGATGTTTTTC.